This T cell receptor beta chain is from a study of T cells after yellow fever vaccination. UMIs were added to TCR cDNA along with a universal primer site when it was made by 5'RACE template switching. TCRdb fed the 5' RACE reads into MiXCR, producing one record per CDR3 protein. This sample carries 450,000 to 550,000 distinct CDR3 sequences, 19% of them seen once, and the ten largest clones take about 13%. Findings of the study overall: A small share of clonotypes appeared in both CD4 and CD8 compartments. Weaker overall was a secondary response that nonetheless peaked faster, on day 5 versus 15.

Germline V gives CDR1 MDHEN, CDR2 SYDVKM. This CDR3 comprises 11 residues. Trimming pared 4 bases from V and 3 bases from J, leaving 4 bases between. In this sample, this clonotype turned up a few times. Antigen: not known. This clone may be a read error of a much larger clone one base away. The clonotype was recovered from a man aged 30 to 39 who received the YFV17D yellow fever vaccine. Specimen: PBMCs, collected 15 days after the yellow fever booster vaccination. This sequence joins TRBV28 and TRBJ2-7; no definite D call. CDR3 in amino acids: CASSSHYEQYF. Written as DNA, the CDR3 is TGTGCCAGCAGTTCCCACTACGAGCAGTACTTC.